These 21 T cell receptor beta chains came from one sample sequenced in a study of blood T cell repertoires in COVID-19. The table came from immunoSEQ multiplex PCR; TCRdb's copy has only in-frame clones and leaves some out. The top ten hold approximately 3.5% of the sample, which has 150,000 to 200,000 clones, roughly 86% seen once. The sample consisted of peripheral blood. The source of these receptors is a man in his 70s with acute or convalescent COVID-19.

The chain links TRBV7-3 to TRBJ2-2, with 9 bases aligning to TRBD1. Trimming took 2 bases from V and 6 from J; bases not matched to a gene: 7. CDR3 length: 16 amino acids. The germline CDR1 and CDR2 sequences are SGHTA and FQGTGA. This CDR3 is CASSLRPGTGSGELFF. The CDR3 coding sequence is TGTGCCAGCAGCTTACGCCCCGGGACAGGGTCCGGGGAGCTGTTTTTT.

V gene TRBV5-1 combines with J gene TRBJ2-5, with TRBD2 as a possible D gene (5 bases). The germline CDR1 and CDR2 sequences are SGHRS and YFSETQ. The CDR3 sequence is 14 residues long. V lost 3 bases, J lost 1 base, and 10 bases lay in between. The CDR3 sequence: CASSWEPFQETQYF. In nucleotides, the CDR3 is TGCGCCAGCAGCTGGGAGCCCTTCCAAGAGACCCAGTACTTC.

This chain connects TRBV30 to TRBJ2-3; 7 nucleotides line up with TRBD1. This CDR3 comprises 13 residues. The germline V gene encodes CDR1 GTSNPN and CDR2 SVGIG (reference sequence). V lost 4 bases to trimming and J lost 2 bases; unmatched junction nucleotides: 3. The CDR3 spells CAWNRGYTDTQYF. The CDR3 DNA reads as TGTGCCTGGAACAGGGGTTACACAGATACGCAGTATTTT.

This chain connects TRBV15 to TRBJ2-5; possibly TRBD1 for D (5 bases). This CDR3 region has 15 residues. Trimming took off 1 base at V and 4 bases at J, with 13 bases between the two ends. CDR1 LNHNV and CDR2 YYDKDF come from the germline V gene (reference sequence). The CDR3 spells CATSRGDKGAETQYF. In DNA form, the CDR3 reads TGTGCCACCAGCAGAGGGGATAAAGGGGCAGAGACCCAGTACTTC.

As for this clone: The same CDR3 can be traced to other DNA sequences in this sample. The rearrangement links TRBV2 to TRBJ1-5; 11 bases align to TRBD1. V lost 6 bases, J lost 7 bases, and 5 bases stayed unmatched. Germline assignment: CDR1 SNHLY and CDR2 FYNNEI. The CDR3 consists of 14 residues. Written as DNA, the CDR3 is TGTGCCAGCAGCGAGGGACAGGGGGAGCAGCCCCAGCATTTT. Translating it yields CASSEGQGEQPQHF.

This sequence joins TRBV6-4 and TRBJ2-3; D remains unclear. V shed 6 bases and J shed 5 bases, with 6 bases lying between them. The CDR3 extends over 11 amino acids. Germline V CDR1 and CDR2: MRHNA, SNTAGT. DNA for the CDR3: TGTGCCAGCAGCTCCGGAGATACGCAGTATTTT. This sequence encodes CASSSGDTQYF.

This sequence joins TRBV13 and TRBJ2-1; perhaps TRBD2 as D (6 bases). This CDR3 region has 14 residues. The V end lost 5 bases, the J end lost 5 bases, and 13 bases lay between the germline ends. CDR1 and CDR2 from the germline V gene are PRHDT and FYEKMQ (reference sequence). The CDR3 is CASSQMGLNNEQFF. CDR3 bases: TGTGCCAGCAGCCAGATGGGACTTAACAATGAGCAGTTCTTC.

The J gene is TRBJ1-2, the V gene TRBV7-2; the D gene is possibly TRBD1 (6 bases). Germline values: CDR1 SGHTA, CDR2 FQGNSA. Trimming stripped 5 bases from V and 5 bases from J, with 21 bases between. CDR3 length equals 16 residues. CDR3 protein: CASSPSTSTRGYGYTF. In DNA, the CDR3 is TGTGCCAGCAGCCCATCAACATCGACGAGGGGGTATGGCTACACCTTC.

The chain uses TRBV2 and TRBJ2-4; D perhaps matches TRBD2 (5 bases). The CDR3 is made up of 12 amino acids. With 6 bases removed from V and 8 bases from J, the gap between germline ends came to 11 bases. Germline assignment: CDR1 SNHLY and CDR2 FYNNEI. In DNA, the CDR3 is TGTGCCAGCAGAGGGCGGGCCCACATTCAGTACTTC. This encodes CASRGRAHIQYF.

This chain uses TRBV28 with TRBJ2-5; 8 bases align to TRBD2. This CDR3 comprises 14 residues. V lost 6 bases, J lost 3 bases, and 6 bases stayed unmatched. The germline CDR1 and CDR2 sequences are MDHEN and SYDVKM. The CDR3 sequence is CASRPGGREETQYF. As DNA, the CDR3 is TGTGCCAGCAGGCCGGGGGGGCGAGAAGAGACCCAGTACTTC.

The rearrangement joins TRBV7-2 to TRBJ1-3, with unresolved D. CDR3 length: 15 residues. CDR1 and CDR2 (germline): SGHTA, FQGNSA. V shed 3 bases and J shed 0 bases, with 9 bases lying between them. The CDR3 here is CASSFIGGSGNTIYF. The CDR3 region has the DNA TGTGCCAGCAGCTTTATTGGAGGCTCTGGAAACACCATATATTTT.

This chain joins TRBV7-6 and TRBJ2-7; 9 nucleotides agree with TRBD1. The germline V gene has CDR1 SGHVS and CDR2 FNYEAQ. The CDR3 consists of 16 residues. The V segment lost 1 base and the J segment 0 bases; nucleotides outside the gene matches: 4. Written as DNA, the CDR3 is TGTGCCAGCAGCTTAGGGTGGGACAGGGTCTCCTACGAGCAGTACTTC. Translated, it gives CASSLGWDRVSYEQYF.

V is TRBV7-2 and J is TRBJ1-1; tentative D call: TRBD1 (6 bases). CDR1 is SGHTA and CDR2 is FQGNSA in the germline V gene. The CDR3 length is 15 residues. V was cut by 4 bases and J by 4 bases, with 16 bases left in between. The CDR3 region is CASSSGQLSITEAFF. The CDR3 bases are TGTGCCAGCAGCTCCGGACAGCTCAGCATCACTGAAGCTTTCTTT.

The chain uses TRBV28 and TRBJ1-2, with 8 bases lining up with TRBD1. This CDR3 comprises 15 residues. Germline V lookup: CDR1 MDHEN, CDR2 SYDVKM. After removal of 2 bases from V and 3 bases from J, the junction contained 5 bases not matched to a gene. This CDR3 reads CASSLPGGIDYGYTF. DNA for the CDR3: TGTGCCAGCAGTTTACCAGGGGGCATTGACTATGGCTACACCTTC.

The rearrangement joins TRBV6-5 to TRBJ2-1; 7 nucleotides agree with TRBD2. Germline V gene sequence: CDR1 MNHEY, CDR2 SVGAGI. Unmatched junction bases numbered 9, after V lost 8 bases and J lost 2 bases. CDR3 size: 15 residues. CDR3 in amino acids: CASSGLAATYNEQFF. The CDR3 DNA follows: TGTGCCAGCTCAGGGCTAGCGGCGACCTACAATGAGCAGTTCTTC.

The chain employs TRBV19 and TRBJ2-1; 12 nucleotides line up with TRBD1. This CDR3 is built from 16 residues. J gave up 7 bases and V 2 bases, and 6 bases lay outside the gene matches. Per the germline V gene, CDR1 is LNHDA and CDR2 is SQIVND (reference sequence). CDR3 sequence reads: CASSIIGTGGFNEQFF. CDR3 in DNA: TGTGCCAGTAGTATAATCGGGACAGGGGGCTTTAATGAGCAGTTCTTC.

The chain recombines TRBV7-2 with TRBJ2-5; D gene uncertain. The CDR3 consists of 14 residues. The ends were cut back, 5 bases at V and 4 bases at J, with 14 bases in the middle. CDR1 is SGHTA and CDR2 is FQGNSA in the germline V gene. The chain's CDR3 is CASSLRSSRETQYF. CDR3 nucleotides: TGTGCCAGCAGCCTACGTAGTAGCCGAGAGACCCAGTACTTC.

The J gene is TRBJ1-1, the V gene TRBV5-1; 8 nucleotides line up with TRBD1. The CDR3 length is 13 residues. The V and J ends lost 4 bases and 7 bases, in that order; junction bases with no gene match: 6. Germline V gives CDR1 SGHRS, CDR2 YFSETQ. CDR3 sequence: CASSRGQEIEAFF. The CDR3 DNA reads TGCGCCAGCAGCAGGGGACAGGAGATTGAAGCTTTCTTT.

CDR3 amino acids: CASTERLGIGNTIYF. In nucleotides, the CDR3 is TGCGCCAGCACCGAGCGGCTGGGGATTGGAAACACCATATATTTT. The chain is built from TRBV5-1 and TRBJ1-3; D is unresolved. CDR1 and CDR2 (germline): SGHRS, YFSETQ. V was cut by 6 bases and J by 3 bases, with 16 bases left in between. This CDR3 spans 15 amino acids.

The J gene is TRBJ2-2, the V gene TRBV2, with TRBD1 matching 7 bases. J was trimmed by 3 bases and V by 1 base; bases with no gene match: 20. CDR3 length: 21 residues. Germline V gene data show CDR1 as SNHLY and CDR2 as FYNNEI. As DNA, the CDR3 is TGTGCCAGCAGTGAAGGCCCCCACAGGGGTTGGTTGTCTTCGGACACCGGGGAGCTGTTTTTT. Translation: CASSEGPHRGWLSSDTGELFF.

CDR3 nucleotide sequence: TGTGCCAGCAGTCTGGGACAGCTCGGAGTAAACATTCAGTACTTC. It yields the protein CASSLGQLGVNIQYF. This chain uses TRBV28 with TRBJ2-4, with 7 nucleotides matching TRBD1. There are 15 residues in the CDR3. CDR1 is MDHEN and CDR2 is SYDVKM in the germline V gene. J was trimmed by 6 bases and V by 5 bases; bases with no gene match: 10.